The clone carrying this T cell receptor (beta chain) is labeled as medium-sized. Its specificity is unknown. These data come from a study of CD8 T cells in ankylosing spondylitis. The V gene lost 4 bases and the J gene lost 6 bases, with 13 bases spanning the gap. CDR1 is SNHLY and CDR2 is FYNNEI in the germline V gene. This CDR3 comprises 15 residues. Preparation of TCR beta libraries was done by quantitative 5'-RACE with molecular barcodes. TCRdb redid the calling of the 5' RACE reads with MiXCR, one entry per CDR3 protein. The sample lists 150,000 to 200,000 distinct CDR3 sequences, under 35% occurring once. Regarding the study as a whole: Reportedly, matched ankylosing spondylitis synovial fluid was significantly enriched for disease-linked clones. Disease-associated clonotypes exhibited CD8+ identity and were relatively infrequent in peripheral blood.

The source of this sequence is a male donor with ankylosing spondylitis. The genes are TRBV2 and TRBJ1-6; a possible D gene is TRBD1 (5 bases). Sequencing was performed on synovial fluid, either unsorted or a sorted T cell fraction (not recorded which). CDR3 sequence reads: CASSGTGRVNSPLHF. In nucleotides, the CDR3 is TGTGCCAGCAGTGGGACGGGACGGGTTAATTCACCCCTCCACTTT.